This entry is about one T cell receptor beta chain. Its antigen is as yet unknown. Tagging with unique molecular identifiers was a feature of the TCR beta cDNA libraries. Starting from about 0.98 to 11 million T cells, the study yielded hundreds of thousands of cDNA molecules. TCRdb re-derived calls from the PCR reads in MiXCR, one entry per CDR3 protein. This table holds approximately 690,000 distinct CDR3 sequences, roughly three fifths found once. The CDR3 contains 15 residues. The germline V gene has CDR1 SGHRS and CDR2 YFSETQ. Trimming pared 2 bases from V and 5 bases from J, leaving 17 bases between. This specimen belongs to a study of post-analysis software for immune sequencing data. For the study at large: Multiple sclerosis in the patients followed relapsing-remitting, secondary progressive and progressive-relapsing courses.

Study observations and caveats: Samples made in the same batch grouped tightly together by F measure. Among multiple sclerosis patients, normalized Chao1 diversity was significantly below that of controls. Five TRBV segments were significantly more frequent in patients than in controls. TRBV5-6, TRBV5-1 and TRBV20-1 were among these segments.

V is TRBV5-1 and J is TRBJ2-7; D is tentatively TRBD1 or TRBD2 (5 bases each). This TCR was sampled from a girl aged 2-10 years with multiple sclerosis. Sample: blood. The CDR3 here is CASSFGDPLLNEQYF. The CDR3 DNA follows: TGCGCCAGCAGCTTCGGGGACCCCCTACTTAACGAGCAGTACTTC.